This section outlines one TCR beta chain sequence together with its context. The protocol was immunoSEQ multiplex PCR, while the TCRdb copy is restricted to in-frame clones and leaves out a portion. In the table there are about 94,000 clones, about 89% of which are singletons. V lost 5 bases and J lost 3, with 13 bases in between. Germline V gives CDR1 MNHEY, CDR2 SVGAGI. The CDR3 has 15 amino acids. These data originate in a study of blood T cell repertoires in COVID-19. Study-level background: Researchers got acute and convalescent COVID-19 samples from the United States, Italy and Spain.

The sequence derives from a human donor with acute or convalescent COVID-19. The donor label of this sample is uncertain. The chain carries TRBV6-5 and TRBJ1-4; D is unclear. Sequencing was carried out using peripheral blood. Here the CDR3 DNA reads TGTGCCAGCAGTACGCGGCTTCGGGCTAATGAAAAACTGTTTTTT. Encoded protein: CASSTRLRANEKLFF.